This paragraph covers one T cell receptor beta chain sequence. This sample stems from a study of blood T cell repertoires in COVID-19. Participant reports of clinical history set cohort assignment. Libraries were prepared by immunoSEQ multiplex PCR; TCRdb keeps only in-frame clonotypes and omits some of them. The sample carries about 400,000 clones, around 87% recorded once. Germline loops: CDR1 SGHVS, CDR2 FQNEAQ. The CDR3 sequence is 12 residues long. The V gene lost 2 bases and the J gene lost 4 bases, with 5 bases spanning the gap. The specimen sequenced was PBMCs or T cells enriched from blood (not recorded which). This clonotype was sampled from a woman in her 30s with acute COVID-19. The chain has TRBV7-8 and TRBJ1-2; D gene uncertain. CDR3 residues: CASSLSSYGYTF. The CDR3 DNA reads TGTGCCAGCAGCTTATCCAGCTATGGCTACACCTTC.